These 9 T cell receptor beta chains originate from one sample sequenced in a study of blood T cell repertoires in COVID-19. TCRdb's table, derived via immunoSEQ multiplex PCR, lists solely in-frame clones and lacks some. The sample yields 300,000 to 450,000 clones, 85% seen once. What was sequenced was peripheral blood. The receptors here all came from a woman under 30 with acute or convalescent COVID-19.

The J gene is TRBJ1-1, the V gene TRBV5-1; D remains unclear. This CDR3 spans 13 amino acids. Trimming removed 3 bases from V and 4 bases from J, with 10 bases in between. In germline, CDR1 is SGHRS, CDR2 YFSETQ. In DNA form, the CDR3 reads TGCGCCAGCAGCTCTTACGCGGGCACTGAAGCTTTCTTT. Its translation: CASSSYAGTEAFF.

This sequence joins TRBV25-1 and TRBJ2-2; 9 bases line up with TRBD1. J lost 10 bases, V lost 1 base, and 16 bases had no gene match. This CDR3 is 18 amino acids long. Germline V gives CDR1 MGHDK, CDR2 SYGVNS. The CDR3 spells CASSELRGQGVPVEELFF. The CDR3 bases are TGTGCCAGCAGTGAATTAAGGGGACAGGGTGTCCCCGTCGAGGAGCTGTTTTTT. Using reference TRBV25-1 and TRBJ2-2 for the parts outside the CDR3, the full variable domain is EADIYQTPRYLVIGTGKKITLECSQTMGHDKMYWYQQDPGMELHLIHYSYGVNSTEKGDLSSESTVSRIRTEHFPLTLESARPSHTSQYLCASSELRGQGVPVEELFFGEGSRLTVL.

The CDR3 nucleotides are TGTGCCAGCAGTTTCTTCGGGACACCCTCCATGAACACTGAAGCTTTCTTT. It encodes CASSFFGTPSMNTEAFF. The rearrangement uses TRBV27 and TRBJ1-1, with a tentative D call TRBD1 (6 bases). Germline V gives CDR1 MNHEY, CDR2 SMNVEV (reference sequence). V lost 3 bases, J lost 0 bases, and 17 bases lay in between. The CDR3 is 17 amino acids.

This clone has just one count. The J gene is TRBJ2-4, the V gene TRBV29-1; 10 bases are a match to TRBD1. The CDR3 loop spans 17 amino acids. V trimming: 2 bases; J trimming: 8 bases; junction bases outside the gene matches: 15. CDR1 SQVTM and CDR2 ANQGSEA come from the germline V gene. The CDR3 DNA reads TGCAGCGTTGAACTTCGAGAACGACAGGGGGCAGCGGACATTCAGTACTTC. It specifies CSVELRERQGAADIQYF.

Only a few counts were recorded for this clone. The chain carries TRBV5-1 and TRBJ1-2; 9 nucleotides line up with TRBD1. This CDR3 has 14 residues. The trim removed 7 bases at V and 6 bases at J, leaving 10 bases unmatched. Germline CDR1 is SGHRS and CDR2 is YFSETQ. CDR3 sequence (DNA): TGCGCCAGCGACTCCGGGACAGGGTCTAATGGCTACACCTTC. Its translation is CASDSGTGSNGYTF.

The CDR3 region is CASSLTGDPLLGEQYF. CDR3 DNA sequence: TGCGCCAGCAGCTTGACAGGGGACCCCCTACTGGGGGAGCAGTACTTC. The chain couples TRBV5-1 to TRBJ2-7; 7 bases line up with TRBD1. CDR3 length equals 16 residues. J lost 7 bases, V lost 1 base, and 14 bases had no gene match. CDR1 is SGHRS and CDR2 is YFSETQ in the germline V gene.

This rearrangement joins TRBV28 to TRBJ2-7; D is unresolved. Looked up from germline, CDR1 is MDHEN and CDR2 is SYDVKM. CDR3 length: 18 amino acids. The ends were cut back, 3 bases at V and 2 bases at J, with 23 bases in the middle. CDR3 in amino acids: CASSFPLGSPIRTYEQYF. Written as DNA, the CDR3 is TGTGCCAGCAGTTTCCCCCTGGGCAGCCCTATTCGGACCTACGAGCAGTACTTC.

V is TRBV9 and J is TRBJ2-1, with 10 bases that match TRBD2. Germline V gene sequence: CDR1 SGDLS, CDR2 YYNGEE. V trimming: 0 bases; J trimming: 8 bases; junction bases outside the gene matches: 5. This CDR3 has 15 residues. The CDR3 nucleotides are TGTGCCAGCAGCGTAGCAAGCGGGGGGGCCCATGAGCAGTTCTTC. Its translation is CASSVASGGAHEQFF.

The chain employs TRBV6-5 and TRBJ1-1, with 8 bases that match TRBD1. This CDR3 comprises 15 residues. The trim removed 2 bases at V and 6 bases at J, leaving 8 bases unmatched. The germline CDR1 and CDR2 sequences are MNHEY and SVGAGI. The CDR3 coding sequence is TGTGCCAGCAGTTACGGACAGGGATCTCCGGCTGAAGCTTTCTTT. It encodes CASSYGQGSPAEAFF.